These T cell receptor beta chains were read from a single sample in a study of T-cell memory formation after mild COVID-19. MiXCR, run by TCRdb on the 5' RACE reads, gives a single entry per CDR3 protein. Of approximately 450,000 distinct CDR3 sequences listed, about 20% are singletons. What was sequenced was PBMCs or a T cell subset sorted from them (not recorded which). The receptor source for this set is an adult woman who had mild COVID-19 (a few samples of this study predate the infection). Cell type and time point are not known. CDR3s include the opening cysteine and the closing phenylalanine or tryptophan. The size entry is marked missing in some rows and otherwise reads once, few, many or a size class.

clone size: few; V gene: TRBV7-9; CDR3 protein: CASSSGRGWPNEKLFF
clone size: few; V gene: TRBV7-2; CDR3 protein: CASSSLLGTGDNIQYF
clone size: few; V gene: TRBV27; CDR3 protein: CASSSLAGTAEQYF
clone size: -; V gene: TRBV24-1; CDR3 protein: CATSDTGTGRPNEQFF
clone size: -; V gene: TRBV29-1; CDR3 protein: CSVHDGPLGANVLTF
clone size: few; V gene: TRBV6-6; CDR3 protein: CASITWGEGGEKLFF
clone size: -; V gene: TRBV5-6; CDR3 protein: CASASYNRDHEQFF
clone size: -; V gene: TRBV24-1; CDR3 protein: CATSGLPRDRGYNEQFF
clone size: few; V gene: TRBV5-1; CDR3 protein: CASRLPGQGSLEQYF
clone size: -; V gene: TRBV7-9; CDR3 protein: CASSRVAGVLTDTQYF
clone size: -; V gene: TRBV20-1; CDR3 protein: CSARRLNYGYTF
clone size: few; V gene: TRBV18; CDR3 protein: CASSTATGTPGGYTF
clone size: few; V gene: TRBV5-1; CDR3 protein: CASSSQGATNEKLFF
clone size: many; V gene: TRBV2; CDR3 protein: CASGTGGVTEAFF
clone size: -; V gene: TRBV7-9; CDR3 protein: CASSFGGLQETQYF
clone size: -; V gene: TRBV2; CDR3 protein: CATSTGKQPQHF
clone size: few; V gene: TRBV10-3; CDR3 protein: CAIQGGYGYTF
clone size: few; V gene: TRBV12-3/TRBV12-4; CDR3 protein: CASRLGGLSNQPQHF
clone size: many; V gene: TRBV5-5; CDR3 protein: CASSSDRDTEAFF
clone size: few; V gene: TRBV10-3; CDR3 protein: CAISELGDSDNEQFF
clone size: many; V gene: TRBV5-1; CDR3 protein: CASSLVVRNRQETQYF
clone size: few; V gene: TRBV5-1; CDR3 protein: CASTVDQETQYF
clone size: -; V gene: TRBV5-1; CDR3 protein: CASSSRGTGTYNEQLF
clone size: few; V gene: TRBV5-1; CDR3 protein: CASSFEGVTEAFF
clone size: few; V gene: TRBV7-6; CDR3 protein: CASSPTGADGYTF
clone size: -; V gene: TRBV9; CDR3 protein: CASSVGTVANTEAFF
clone size: -; V gene: TRBV9; CDR3 protein: CASSVERDYEQYF
clone size: -; V gene: TRBV4-1; CDR3 protein: CASSQDPGTAPYWALHF
clone size: few; V gene: TRBV19; CDR3 protein: CASSMLTGGRDGYTF
clone size: -; V gene: TRBV6-5; CDR3 protein: CASSHNPQGSYGYTF
clone size: -; V gene: TRBV29-1; CDR3 protein: CSVGSSTQPQHF
clone size: -; V gene: TRBV6-2/TRBV6-3; CDR3 protein: CASRDSPYEQYF
clone size: few; V gene: TRBV9; CDR3 protein: CASSVGQDPPYEQYF
clone size: -; V gene: TRBV24-1; CDR3 protein: CATSESPGQGVYNEQFF
clone size: few; V gene: TRBV12-3/TRBV12-4; CDR3 protein: CASSSRRTAGAMTDTQYF
clone size: -; V gene: TRBV11-2; CDR3 protein: CASSLLPTGDTEAFF
clone size: few; V gene: TRBV30; CDR3 protein: CAWSALVGATEAFF
clone size: -; V gene: TRBV5-1; CDR3 protein: CASSYWGASTDTQYF
clone size: many; V gene: TRBV20-1; CDR3 protein: CSARGPDTEAFF
clone size: few; V gene: TRBV7-6; CDR3 protein: CASSWGRQETQYF
clone size: many; V gene: TRBV28; CDR3 protein: CASSSRSGRVNEQFF
clone size: -; V gene: TRBV4-3; CDR3 protein: CASSQGRRRANTGELFF
clone size: -; V gene: TRBV7-9; CDR3 protein: CASSFTSGRGLYNEQFF
clone size: many; V gene: TRBV7-8; CDR3 protein: CASSFRTGPSTDTQYF
clone size: -; V gene: TRBV15; CDR3 protein: CATSRDLSGGNEQFF
clone size: once; V gene: TRBV3-1; CDR3 protein: CASSQSGKEQYF
clone size: -; V gene: TRBV20-1; CDR3 protein: CSARWDSSEQYF
clone size: many; V gene: TRBV4-1; CDR3 protein: CASSQVGRTVSGANVLTF
clone size: -; V gene: TRBV2; CDR3 protein: CASRQLSQFYGYTF
clone size: -; V gene: TRBV20-1; CDR3 protein: CSASLGGNSPLHF
clone size: -; V gene: TRBV5-4; CDR3 protein: CASSLGGVGKLFF
clone size: few; V gene: TRBV11-2; CDR3 protein: CASSPRQGLTTEAFF
clone size: -; V gene: TRBV6-5; CDR3 protein: CASSPTRTGGNTIYF
clone size: -; V gene: TRBV9; CDR3 protein: CASSSSGGPGVELFF
clone size: -; V gene: TRBV5-4; CDR3 protein: CASSYTGTSGRALAEQYF
clone size: few; V gene: TRBV19; CDR3 protein: CASSRDFGYEQYF